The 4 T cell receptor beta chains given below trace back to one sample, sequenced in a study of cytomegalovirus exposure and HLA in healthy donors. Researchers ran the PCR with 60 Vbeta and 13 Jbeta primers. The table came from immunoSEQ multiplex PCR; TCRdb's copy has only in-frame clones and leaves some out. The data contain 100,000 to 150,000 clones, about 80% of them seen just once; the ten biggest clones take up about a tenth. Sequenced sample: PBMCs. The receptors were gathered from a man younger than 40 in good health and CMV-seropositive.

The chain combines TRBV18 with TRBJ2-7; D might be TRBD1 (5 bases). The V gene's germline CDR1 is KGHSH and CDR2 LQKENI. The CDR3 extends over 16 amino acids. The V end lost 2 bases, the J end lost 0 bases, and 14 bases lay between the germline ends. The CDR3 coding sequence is TGTGCCAGCTCACCAAATGACAGAACGAGCTCCTACGAGCAGTACTTC. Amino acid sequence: CASSPNDRTSSYEQYF. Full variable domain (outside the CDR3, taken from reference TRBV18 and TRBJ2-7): NAGVMQNPRHLVRRRGQEARLRCSPMKGHSHVYWYRQLPEEGLKFMVYLQKENIIDESGMPKERFSAEFPKEGPSILRIQQVVRGDSAAYFCASSPNDRTSSYEQYFGPGTRLTVT.

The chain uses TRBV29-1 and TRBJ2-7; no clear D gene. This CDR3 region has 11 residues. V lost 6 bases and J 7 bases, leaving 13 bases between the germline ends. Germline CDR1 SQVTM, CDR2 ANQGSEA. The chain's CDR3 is CSVSPPWEQYF. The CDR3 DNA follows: TGCAGCGTGAGTCCTCCCTGGGAGCAGTACTTC.

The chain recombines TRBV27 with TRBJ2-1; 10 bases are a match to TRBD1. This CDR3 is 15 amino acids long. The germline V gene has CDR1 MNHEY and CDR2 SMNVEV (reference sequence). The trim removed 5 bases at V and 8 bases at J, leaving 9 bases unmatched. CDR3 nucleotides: TGTGCCAGCAGTGTGGACAGGGGGTATCGTTATGAGCAGTTCTTC. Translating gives CASSVDRGYRYEQFF.

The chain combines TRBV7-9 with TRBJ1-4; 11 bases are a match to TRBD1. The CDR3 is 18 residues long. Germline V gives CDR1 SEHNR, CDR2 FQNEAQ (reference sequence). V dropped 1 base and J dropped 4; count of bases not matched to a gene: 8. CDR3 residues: CASSLGWTGGRNNEKLFF. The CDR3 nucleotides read TGTGCCAGCAGCTTAGGATGGACAGGGGGCCGGAATAATGAAAAACTGTTTTTT.